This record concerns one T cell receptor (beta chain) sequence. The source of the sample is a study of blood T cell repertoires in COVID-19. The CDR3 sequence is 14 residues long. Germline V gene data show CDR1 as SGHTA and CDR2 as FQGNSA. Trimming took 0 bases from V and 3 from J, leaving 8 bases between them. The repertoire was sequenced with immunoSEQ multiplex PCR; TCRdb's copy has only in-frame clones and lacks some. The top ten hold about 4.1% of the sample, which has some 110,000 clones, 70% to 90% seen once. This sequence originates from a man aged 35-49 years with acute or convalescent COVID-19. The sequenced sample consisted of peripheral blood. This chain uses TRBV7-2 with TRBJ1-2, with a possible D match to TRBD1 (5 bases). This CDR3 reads CASSLAPTDYGYTF. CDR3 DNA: TGTGCCAGCAGCTTAGCCCCGACAGACTATGGCTACACCTTC.